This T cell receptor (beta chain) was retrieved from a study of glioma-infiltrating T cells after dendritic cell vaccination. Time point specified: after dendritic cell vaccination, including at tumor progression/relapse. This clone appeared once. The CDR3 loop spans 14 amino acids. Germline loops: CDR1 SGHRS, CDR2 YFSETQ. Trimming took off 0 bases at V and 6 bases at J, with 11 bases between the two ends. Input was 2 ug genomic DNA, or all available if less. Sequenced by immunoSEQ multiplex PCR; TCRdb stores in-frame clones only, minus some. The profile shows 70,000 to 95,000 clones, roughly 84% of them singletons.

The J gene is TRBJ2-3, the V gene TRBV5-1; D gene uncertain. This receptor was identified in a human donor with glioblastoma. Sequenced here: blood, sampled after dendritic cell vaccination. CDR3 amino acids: CASSLARGADTQYF. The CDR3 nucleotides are TGCGCCAGCAGCTTGGCTCGAGGTGCGGATACGCAGTATTTT.